The 30 T cell receptor beta chains below were found in one sample sequenced in a study of cytomegalovirus exposure and HLA in healthy donors. The primer mix had 60 Vbeta and 13 Jbeta primers. Some clones are missing from TCRdb's copy, which holds only in-frame ones; the method was immunoSEQ multiplex PCR. Of about 140,000 clones listed, more than 9.5% are singletons. Material for sequencing was PBMCs. Every receptor here comes from a middle-aged man in good health and CMV-seronegative.

This clone was found a few times. The chain has TRBV6-1 and TRBJ2-1; 9 bases align to TRBD2. The CDR3 has 15 residues. V shed 4 bases, J shed 9 bases, and the junction held 10 bases outside the gene matches. Germline lookup yields CDR1 MNHNS and CDR2 SASEGT. Written as DNA, the CDR3 is TGTGCCAGCAGTGGCGGGAGGGCCGGGAGTAGTGAGCAGTTCTTC. This gives the protein CASSGGRAGSSEQFF.

There are a few counts of this clone. This sequence joins TRBV4-1 and TRBJ2-4, with D possibly being TRBD1 (6 bases). The CDR3 contains 14 residues. Germline V gene data show CDR1 as MGHRA and CDR2 as YSYEKL. The V gene lost 3 bases and the J gene lost 5 bases, with 11 bases spanning the gap. The CDR3 DNA follows: TGCGCCAGCAGCCACAGGGGTCGGGAAAACATTCAGTACTTC. This translates into CASSHRGRENIQYF.

The V and J genes are TRBV12-5 and TRBJ1-5; D is unresolved. Germline-derived CDR1 and CDR2 are LGHNT and FRNRAP. The ends were cut back, 6 bases at V and 2 bases at J, with 11 bases in the middle. The CDR3 loop spans 14 amino acids. The CDR3 bases are TGTGCTAGTGGCCCCGGGGTAGGCAATCAGCCCCAGCATTTT. Protein sequence: CASGPGVGNQPQHF.

This clone has more than one count but fewer than ten. The rearrangement joins TRBV4-1 to TRBJ2-1; 7 nucleotides line up with TRBD2. Trimming cost V 4 bases and J 8 bases; bases outside gene matches: 2. The CDR3 extends over 12 amino acids. Germline values: CDR1 MGHRA, CDR2 YSYEKL. The CDR3: CASSPGGDEQFF. CDR3 in DNA: TGCGCCAGCAGCCCGGGGGGTGATGAGCAGTTCTTC.

The sample holds a few counts of this clone. This sequence joins TRBV27 and TRBJ1-1, with D unresolved. This CDR3 has 13 amino acids. Germline V gives CDR1 MNHEY, CDR2 SMNVEV (reference sequence). Trimming left V 3 bases short and J 1 base short, with 6 bases between. CDR3 in amino acids: CASSLRENTEAFF. In DNA, the CDR3 is TGTGCCAGCAGTTTGAGGGAGAACACTGAAGCTTTCTTT.

This clone was seen more than once but under ten times. The V and J genes are TRBV7-2 and TRBJ2-1; the match to TRBD2 covers 8 bases. Germline lookup yields CDR1 SGHTA and CDR2 FQGNSA. V shed 2 bases, J shed 2 bases, and the junction held 11 bases outside the gene matches. The CDR3 runs to 18 residues. CDR3 bases: TGTGCCAGCAGCTTATCTGTGGGAGCGGGGGCCGCCTACAATGAGCAGTTCTTC. This codes for CASSLSVGAGAAYNEQFF.

This clone was recorded a few times. The J gene is TRBJ1-1, the V gene TRBV7-3; D may be TRBD1 (6 bases). CDR3 length equals 14 residues. The germline V gene has CDR1 SGHTA and CDR2 FQGTGA. Trimming stripped 5 bases from V and 3 bases from J, with 13 bases between. The CDR3 DNA reads TGTGCCAGCAGCGTCAAGGGGGGGTACACTGAAGCTTTCTTT. It is translated as CASSVKGGYTEAFF.

The chain combines TRBV30 with TRBJ2-2; no clear D gene. Trimming removed 4 bases at V and 0 bases at J, with 12 bases between. The CDR3 is 15 amino acids. CDR1 GTSNPN and CDR2 SVGIG come from the germline V gene (reference sequence). In DNA form, the CDR3 reads TGTGCCTGGAAACAGTGGGCTGCGAACACCGGGGAGCTGTTTTTT. Translation gives CAWKQWAANTGELFF.

This clone was seen a few times. The DNA of the CDR3 is TGTGCCAGCAGCCACTTCGCCGCTAACACTGAAGCTTTCTTT. Amino acid sequence: CASSHFAANTEAFF. The rearrangement uses TRBV28 and TRBJ1-1, with unresolved D. The CDR3 covers 14 residues. V was clipped by 6 bases and J by 2 bases, with 13 bases between them. Germline loops: CDR1 MDHEN, CDR2 SYDVKM.

The V gene is TRBV7-3, the J gene TRBJ2-7, with 8 bases aligning to TRBD2. This CDR3 contains 14 residues. Trimming removed 7 bases from V and 2 bases from J; junction bases left unmatched: 7. CDR1 and CDR2 (germline): SGHTA, FQGTGA. CDR3 in amino acids: CASTAAGGTYEQYF. Here the CDR3 DNA reads TGTGCCAGCACCGCCGCGGGGGGAACCTACGAGCAGTACTTC. Looking up the rest from reference TRBV7-3 and TRBJ2-7 gives the full variable domain: GAGVSQTPSNKVTEKGKYVELRCDPISGHTALYWYRQSLGQGPEFLIYFQGTGAADDSGLPNDRFFAVRPEGSVSTLKIQRTERGDSAVYLCASTAAGGTYEQYFGPGTRLTVT.

The J gene is TRBJ1-4, the V gene TRBV10-2; 7 bases match TRBD1. Trimming at V came to 5 bases and at J to 2 bases, leaving 2 bases not matched to a gene. The CDR3 extends over 14 amino acids. Germline CDR1 is WSHSY and CDR2 is SAAADI. The CDR3 spells CASSQGETNEKLFF. CDR3 bases: TGCGCCAGCAGTCAGGGGGAGACTAATGAAAAACTGTTTTTT.

The V call is TRBV19, the J call TRBJ1-5; 8 nucleotides agree with TRBD1. CDR1 LNHDA and CDR2 SQIVND come from the germline V gene (reference sequence). Losses at the gene ends were 1 base for V and 6 bases for J; bases not matched to a gene: 5. CDR3 length: 15 amino acids. In DNA form, the CDR3 reads TGTGCCAGTAGTATAGGCCAGGGGGCAGTTCAGCCCCAGCATTTT. Encoded protein: CASSIGQGAVQPQHF.

The chain combines TRBV5-1 with TRBJ1-5, with D unresolved. V lost 4 bases to trimming and J lost 6 bases, with 14 bases between them. Germline V gives CDR1 SGHRS, CDR2 YFSETQ. The length of the CDR3 is 14 residues. The CDR3 is CASSEDSRGQPQHF. CDR3 DNA: TGCGCCAGCAGCGAAGATTCCCGAGGTCAGCCCCAGCATTTT.

This clone was detected only a few times. This chain uses TRBV6-6 with TRBJ2-7; 10 positions match TRBD1. V dropped 5 bases and J dropped 5; count of bases not matched to a gene: 12. Germline CDR1 reads MNHNY; CDR2 reads SVGAGI (reference sequence). The CDR3 is 16 residues long. The CDR3 DNA reads as TGTGCCAGCAGTACTAACCTAGACAGGGGGCCCAACGAGCAGTACTTC. Its translation is CASSTNLDRGPNEQYF.

This clone was detected only a few times. The chain links TRBV5-6 to TRBJ2-7, with D tentatively TRBD1 (6 bases). Between the trimmed V and J ends, which lost 1 base and 2 bases, there was a span of 13 bases. This CDR3 spans 15 amino acids. The germline CDR1 and CDR2 sequences are SGHDT and YYEEEE. CDR3 DNA: TGTGCCAGCAGCTTGAACGGCCAGGGGACCTACGAGCAGTACTTC. It is translated as CASSLNGQGTYEQYF.

The chain links TRBV28 to TRBJ1-4; TRBD1 matches 8 bases. V was clipped by 5 bases and J by 5 bases; unmatched bases: 7. The CDR3 is 15 residues long. Germline loops: CDR1 MDHEN, CDR2 SYDVKM. CDR3 coding DNA: TGTGCCAGCAGTCCCCAGACAGGGGAAAATGAAAAACTGTTTTTT. Its translation: CASSPQTGENEKLFF.

This CDR3 reads CASSSTTVRGRTEAFF. The DNA of the CDR3 is TGCGCCAGCAGCTCGACGACGGTAAGGGGCCGCACTGAAGCTTTCTTT. This rearrangement joins TRBV5-1 to TRBJ1-1; the D gene is possibly TRBD1 (5 bases). Germline CDR1 SGHRS, CDR2 YFSETQ. The CDR3 is 16 residues long. The V end lost 3 bases, the J end lost 4 bases, and 19 bases lay between the germline ends.

The rearrangement links TRBV15 to TRBJ2-1, with 10 nucleotides matching TRBD2. Per germline, CDR1 LNHNV and CDR2 YYDKDF (reference sequence). This CDR3 has 15 amino acids. After removal of 5 bases from V and 7 bases from J, the junction contained 8 bases not matched to a gene. This CDR3 is CATSPERGGPNEQFF. Here the CDR3 DNA reads TGTGCCACCAGCCCAGAGCGGGGGGGCCCGAATGAGCAGTTCTTC.

Concerning this clone: Germline is not matched at one junction end, which may reflect a read error. The chain joins TRBV28 to TRBJ1-2, with a tentative D call TRBD1 (5 bases). CDR3 length equals 12 residues. Germline V gives CDR1 MDHEN, CDR2 SYDVKM. This CDR3 reads CASSTTRGYYSF. The CDR3 bases are TGTGCCAGCAGTACCACAAGGGGTTACTACTCCTTC.

V gene TRBV29-1 combines with J gene TRBJ2-7; 7 nucleotides line up with TRBD1. V dropped 3 bases and J dropped 0; count of bases not matched to a gene: 11. This CDR3 has 16 amino acids. Germline CDR1 is SQVTM and CDR2 is ANQGSEA. The CDR3 here is CSVEIKQGNGSYEQYF. The CDR3 DNA reads as TGCAGCGTTGAGATTAAACAGGGGAATGGCTCCTACGAGCAGTACTTC.

There are a few counts of this clone. The chain combines TRBV7-9 with TRBJ2-5; D gene uncertain. From germline, CDR1 is SEHNR and CDR2 FQNEAQ (reference sequence). V was clipped by 9 bases and J by 3 bases, with 14 bases between them. The length of the CDR3 is 13 residues. CDR3 amino acids: CASAEKLKETQYF. CDR3 DNA sequence: TGTGCCAGTGCAGAAAAACTAAAAGAGACCCAGTACTTC. Filled out from reference TRBV7-9 and TRBJ2-5, the complete variable domain reads DTGVSQNPRHKITKRGQNVTFRCDPISEHNRLYWYRQTLGQGPEFLTYFQNEAQLEKSRLLSDRFSAERPKGSFSTLEIQRTEQGDSAMYLCASAEKLKETQYFGPGTRLLVL.

This clone was seen only a few times. This chain uses TRBV5-5 with TRBJ1-5; TRBD1 is a possible D gene (5 bases). V lost 5 bases, J lost 7 bases, and 10 bases lay in between. The germline gives CDR1 SGHKS, CDR2 YYEKEE (reference sequence). The CDR3 runs to 12 residues. The CDR3 sequence: CASSSGSQPQHF. The CDR3 nucleotides are TGTGCCAGCAGTTCAGGGTCCCAGCCCCAGCATTTT.

The genes are TRBV19 and TRBJ1-2; TRBD1 matches at 7 bases. V was pared by 6 bases and J by 0 bases, with 4 bases of the junction left unmatched. CDR3 length: 14 amino acids. Per germline, CDR1 LNHDA and CDR2 SQIVND (reference sequence). CDR3 DNA sequence: TGTGCCAGTAGAGTACAGGGGACTAACTATGGCTACACCTTC. Its translation: CASRVQGTNYGYTF.

This clone was seen more than once but under ten times. The chain is built from TRBV19 and TRBJ1-1; D is uncertain. This CDR3 is 15 amino acids long. V was pared by 1 base and J by 8 bases, with 17 bases between. Germline lookup yields CDR1 LNHDA and CDR2 SQIVND (reference sequence). The CDR3 protein is CASSIGHPRGREAFF. CDR3 coding DNA: TGTGCCAGTAGTATAGGCCACCCCCGGGGAAGAGAAGCTTTCTTT.

This sequence joins TRBV28 and TRBJ2-7; tentative D call: TRBD1 (5 bases). The CDR3 runs to 14 residues. Germline V gene data show CDR1 as MDHEN and CDR2 as SYDVKM. The V end was cut by 2 bases, the J end by 6 bases, with 14 bases between. CDR3 amino acids: CASSLAGNPPEQYF. The CDR3 bases are TGTGCCAGCAGTTTAGCAGGGAATCCCCCCGAGCAGTACTTC.

This clone appeared a few times. V is TRBV10-2 and J is TRBJ2-1, with 13 positions matching TRBD2. The CDR3 is made up of 15 amino acids. Germline trimming cut 8 bases from V and 7 bases from J; bases unmatched to any gene: 8. The V gene's germline CDR1 is WSHSY and CDR2 SAAADI. The chain's CDR3 is CASGWTSGGSNEQFF. The CDR3 DNA reads as TGCGCCAGCGGATGGACTAGCGGGGGCTCGAATGAGCAGTTCTTC.

This clone was picked up a small number of times. This chain links TRBV19 with TRBJ1-4, with 9 bases lining up with TRBD1. The germline V gene encodes CDR1 LNHDA and CDR2 SQIVND (reference sequence). Trimming at V came to 5 bases and at J to 7 bases, leaving 5 bases not matched to a gene. The CDR3 is 14 residues long. CDR3 protein: CASSGTGLPEKLFF. CDR3 in DNA: TGTGCCAGTAGTGGGACAGGGCTGCCTGAAAAACTGTTTTTT.

This clone has more than one count but fewer than ten. The J gene is TRBJ1-1, the V gene TRBV30; TRBD1 matches 7 bases. The ends lost 0 bases at V and 6 bases at J; junction bases unmatched: 1. This CDR3 is built from 12 residues. Germline V CDR1 and CDR2: GTSNPN, SVGIG (reference sequence). In DNA, the CDR3 is TGTGCCTGGAGTGTAGGGACAGCTGAAGCTTTCTTT. As protein: CAWSVGTAEAFF.

This clone was counted only a few times. The chain combines TRBV30 with TRBJ2-1; 8 bases match TRBD2. CDR3 length: 16 residues. The J segment lost 3 bases and the V segment lost 2 bases, leaving 9 bases of the junction unmatched. Looked up from germline, CDR1 is GTSNPN and CDR2 is SVGIG (reference sequence). The CDR3 coding sequence is TGTGCCTGGAGTCTCAGCGGGAGAATGAGCTACAATGAGCAGTTCTTC. As protein: CAWSLSGRMSYNEQFF.

The rearrangement uses TRBV7-3 and TRBJ1-2; TRBD1 matches at 9 bases. This CDR3 comprises 15 residues. J gave up 6 bases and V 5 bases, and 10 bases lay outside the gene matches. Germline assignment: CDR1 SGHTA and CDR2 FQGTGA. CDR3 residues: CASSPGVGQGNGYTF. The DNA for the CDR3 is TGTGCCAGCAGCCCGGGAGTCGGACAGGGGAATGGCTACACCTTC.